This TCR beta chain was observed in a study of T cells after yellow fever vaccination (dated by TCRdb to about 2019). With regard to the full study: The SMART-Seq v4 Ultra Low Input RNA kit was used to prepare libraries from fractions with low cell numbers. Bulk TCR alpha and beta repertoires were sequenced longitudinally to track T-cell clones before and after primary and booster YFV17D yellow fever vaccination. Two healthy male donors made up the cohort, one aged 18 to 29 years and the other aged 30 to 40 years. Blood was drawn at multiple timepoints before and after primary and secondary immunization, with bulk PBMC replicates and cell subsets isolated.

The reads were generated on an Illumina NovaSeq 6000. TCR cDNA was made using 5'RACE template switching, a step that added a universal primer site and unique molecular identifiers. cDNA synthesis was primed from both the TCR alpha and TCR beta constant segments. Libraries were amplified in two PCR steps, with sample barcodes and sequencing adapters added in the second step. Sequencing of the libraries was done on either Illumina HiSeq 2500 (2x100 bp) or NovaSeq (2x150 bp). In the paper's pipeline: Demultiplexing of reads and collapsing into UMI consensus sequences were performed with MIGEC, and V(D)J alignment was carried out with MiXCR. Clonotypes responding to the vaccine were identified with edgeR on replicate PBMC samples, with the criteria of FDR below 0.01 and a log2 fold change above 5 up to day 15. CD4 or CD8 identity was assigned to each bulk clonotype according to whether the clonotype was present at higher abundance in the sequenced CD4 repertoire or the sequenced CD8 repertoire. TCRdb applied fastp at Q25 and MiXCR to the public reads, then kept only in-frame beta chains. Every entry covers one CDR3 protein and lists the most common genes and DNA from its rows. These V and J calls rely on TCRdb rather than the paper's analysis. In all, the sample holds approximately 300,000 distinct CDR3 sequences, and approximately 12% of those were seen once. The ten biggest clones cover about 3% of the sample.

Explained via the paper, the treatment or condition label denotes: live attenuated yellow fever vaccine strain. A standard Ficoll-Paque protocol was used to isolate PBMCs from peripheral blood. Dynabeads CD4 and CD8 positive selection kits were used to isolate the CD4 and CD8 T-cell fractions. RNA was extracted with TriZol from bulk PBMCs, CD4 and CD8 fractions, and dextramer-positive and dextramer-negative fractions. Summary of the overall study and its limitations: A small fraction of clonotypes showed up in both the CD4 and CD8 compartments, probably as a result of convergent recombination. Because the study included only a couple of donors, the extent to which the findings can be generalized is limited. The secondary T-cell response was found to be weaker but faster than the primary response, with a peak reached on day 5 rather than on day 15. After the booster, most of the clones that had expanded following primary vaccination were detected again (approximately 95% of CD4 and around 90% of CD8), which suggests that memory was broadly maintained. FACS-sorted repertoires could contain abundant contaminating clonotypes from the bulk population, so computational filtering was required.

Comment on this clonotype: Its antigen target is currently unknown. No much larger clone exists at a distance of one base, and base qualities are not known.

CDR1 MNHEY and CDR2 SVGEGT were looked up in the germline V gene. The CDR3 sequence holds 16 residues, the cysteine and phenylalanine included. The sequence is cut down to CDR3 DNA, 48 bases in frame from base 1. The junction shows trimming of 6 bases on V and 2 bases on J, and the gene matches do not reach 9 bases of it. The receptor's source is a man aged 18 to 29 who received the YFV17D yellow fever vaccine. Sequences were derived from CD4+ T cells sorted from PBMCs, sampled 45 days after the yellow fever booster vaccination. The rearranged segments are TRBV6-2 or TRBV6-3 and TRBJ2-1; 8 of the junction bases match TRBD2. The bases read TGTGCCAGCAGCTACAATCTCGGGGGGGCCTACAATGAGCAGTTCTTC. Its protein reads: CASSYNLGGAYNEQFF.